The text below deals with one T cell receptor beta chain. What it binds is not known. CDR1 SGHRS and CDR2 YFSETQ come from the germline V gene. This CDR3 has 13 residues. V lost 7 bases, J lost 0 bases, and 9 bases lay in between. The record originates from a study of T cell responses to AZD1222 COVID-19 vaccine. Study results and limitations: With two AZD1222 doses given, Spike-specific TCR breadth and depth both rose.

TCRdb's table, derived via immunoSEQ multiplex PCR, lists solely in-frame clones and lacks some. The sample records about 120,000 clones, over 75% being singletons. The chain is built from TRBV5-1 and TRBJ2-3; D ambiguous. The clonotype comes from an adult in good health. The sample here was peripheral blood, taken on day 0 of AZD1222 vaccination. The CDR3 here is CASLSGSTDTQYF. The CDR3 DNA is TGCGCCAGCCTCTCGGGCAGCACAGATACGCAGTATTTT.